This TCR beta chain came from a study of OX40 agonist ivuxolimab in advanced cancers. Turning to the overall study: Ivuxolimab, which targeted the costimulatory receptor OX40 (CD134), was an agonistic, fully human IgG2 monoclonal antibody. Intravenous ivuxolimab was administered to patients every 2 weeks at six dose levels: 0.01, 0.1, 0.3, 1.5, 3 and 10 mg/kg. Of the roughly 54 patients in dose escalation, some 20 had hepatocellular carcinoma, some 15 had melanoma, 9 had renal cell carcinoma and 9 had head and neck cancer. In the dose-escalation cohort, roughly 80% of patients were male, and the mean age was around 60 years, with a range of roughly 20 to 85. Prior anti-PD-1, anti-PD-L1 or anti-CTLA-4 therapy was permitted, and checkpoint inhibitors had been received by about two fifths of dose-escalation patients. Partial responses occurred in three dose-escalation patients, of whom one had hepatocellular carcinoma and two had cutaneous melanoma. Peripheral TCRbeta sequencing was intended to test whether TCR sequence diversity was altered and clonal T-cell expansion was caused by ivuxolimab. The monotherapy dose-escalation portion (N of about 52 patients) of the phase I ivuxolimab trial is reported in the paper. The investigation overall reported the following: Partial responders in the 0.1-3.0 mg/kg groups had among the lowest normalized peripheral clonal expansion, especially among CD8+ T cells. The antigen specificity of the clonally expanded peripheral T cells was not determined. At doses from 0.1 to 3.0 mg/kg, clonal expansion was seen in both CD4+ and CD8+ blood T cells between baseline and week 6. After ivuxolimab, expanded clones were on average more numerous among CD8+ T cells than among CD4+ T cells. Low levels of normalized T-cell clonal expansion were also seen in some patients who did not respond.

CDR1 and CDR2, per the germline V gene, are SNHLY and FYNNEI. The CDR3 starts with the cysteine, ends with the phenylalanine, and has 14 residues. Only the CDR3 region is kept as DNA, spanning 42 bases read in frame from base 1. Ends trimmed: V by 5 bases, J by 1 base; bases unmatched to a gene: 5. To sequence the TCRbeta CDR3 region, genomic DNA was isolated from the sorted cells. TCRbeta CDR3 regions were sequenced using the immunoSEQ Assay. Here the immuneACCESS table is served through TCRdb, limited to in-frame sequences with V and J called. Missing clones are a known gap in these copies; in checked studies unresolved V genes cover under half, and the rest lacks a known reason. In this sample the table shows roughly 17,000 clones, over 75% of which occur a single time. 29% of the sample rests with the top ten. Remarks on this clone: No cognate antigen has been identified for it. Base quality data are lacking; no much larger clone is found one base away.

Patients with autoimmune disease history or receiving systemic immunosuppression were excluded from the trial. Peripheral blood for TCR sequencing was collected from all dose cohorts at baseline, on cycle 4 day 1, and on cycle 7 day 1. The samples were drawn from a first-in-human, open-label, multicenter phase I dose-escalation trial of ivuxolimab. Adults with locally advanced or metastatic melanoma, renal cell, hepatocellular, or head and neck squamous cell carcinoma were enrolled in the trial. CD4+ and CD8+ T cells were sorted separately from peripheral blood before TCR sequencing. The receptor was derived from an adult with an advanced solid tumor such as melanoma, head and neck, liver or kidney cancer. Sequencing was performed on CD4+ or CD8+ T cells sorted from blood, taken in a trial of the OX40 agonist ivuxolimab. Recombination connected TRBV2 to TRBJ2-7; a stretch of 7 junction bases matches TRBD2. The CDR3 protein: CASSRLAESYEQYF. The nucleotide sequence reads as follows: TGTGCCAGCAGTAGACTAGCCGAATCCTACGAGCAGTACTTC.